This T cell receptor beta chain is drawn from a study of blood T cell repertoires in COVID-19. Looking at the study overall: Acute-phase and convalescent COVID-19 samples originated in the United States, Italy and Spain. Sample material is recorded as cDNA or gDNA derived from T cells, B-cell-depleted T cells, or PBMCs.

Data came from immunoSEQ multiplex PCR; TCRdb stores just in-frame clones and leaves some out. Among a few hundred thousand clones listed, 70% to 90% were seen once. The CDR3 totals 13 residues. V lost 4 bases, J lost 10 bases, and 6 bases stayed unmatched. Germline assignment: CDR1 SNHLY and CDR2 FYNNEI. This TCR came from a man older than 75 with acute or convalescent COVID-19. Sequences were obtained from peripheral blood. V is TRBV2 and J is TRBJ2-1; 8 nucleotides line up with TRBD1. In DNA form, the CDR3 reads TGTGCCAGCAGTGTCAGGGGGCAAGGGGAGCAGTTCTTC. This translates into CASSVRGQGEQFF.